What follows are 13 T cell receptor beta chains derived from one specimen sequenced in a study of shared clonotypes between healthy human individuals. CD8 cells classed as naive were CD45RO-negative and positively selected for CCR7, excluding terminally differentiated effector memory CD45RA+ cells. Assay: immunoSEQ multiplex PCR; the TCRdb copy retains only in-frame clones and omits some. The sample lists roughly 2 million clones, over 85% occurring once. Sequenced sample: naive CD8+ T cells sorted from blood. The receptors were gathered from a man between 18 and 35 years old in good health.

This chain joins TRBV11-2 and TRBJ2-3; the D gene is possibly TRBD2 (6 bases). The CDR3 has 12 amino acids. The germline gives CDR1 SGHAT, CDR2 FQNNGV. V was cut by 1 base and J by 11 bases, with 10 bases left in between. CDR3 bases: TGTGCCAGCAGCTTAGTAACGGGACTGCAGTATTTT. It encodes CASSLVTGLQYF. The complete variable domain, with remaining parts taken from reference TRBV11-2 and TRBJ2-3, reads EAGVAQSPRYKIIEKRQSVAFWCNPISGHATLYWYQQILGQGPKLLIQFQNNGVVDDSQLPKDRFSAERLKGVDSTLKIQPAKLEDSAVYLCASSLVTGLQYFGPGTRLTVL.

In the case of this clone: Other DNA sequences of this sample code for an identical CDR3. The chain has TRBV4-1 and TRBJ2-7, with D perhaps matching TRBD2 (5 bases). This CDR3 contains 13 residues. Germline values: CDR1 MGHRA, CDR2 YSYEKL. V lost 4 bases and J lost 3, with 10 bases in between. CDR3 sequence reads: CASSPNRDYEQYF. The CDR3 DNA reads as TGCGCCAGCAGCCCCAACCGGGACTACGAGCAGTACTTC.

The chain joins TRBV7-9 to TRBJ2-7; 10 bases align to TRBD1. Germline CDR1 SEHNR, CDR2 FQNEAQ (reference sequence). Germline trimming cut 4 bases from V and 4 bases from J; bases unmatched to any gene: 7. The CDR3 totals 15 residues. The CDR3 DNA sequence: TGTGCCAGCAGCTCGGGACAGGGGAGCTTTTACGAGCAGTACTTC. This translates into CASSSGQGSFYEQYF.

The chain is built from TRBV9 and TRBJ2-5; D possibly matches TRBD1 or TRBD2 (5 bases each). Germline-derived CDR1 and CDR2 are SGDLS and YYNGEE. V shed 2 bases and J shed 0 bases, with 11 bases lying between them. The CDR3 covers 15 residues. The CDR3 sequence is CASSVMGDYQETQYF. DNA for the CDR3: TGTGCCAGCAGCGTCATGGGGGATTACCAAGAGACCCAGTACTTC.

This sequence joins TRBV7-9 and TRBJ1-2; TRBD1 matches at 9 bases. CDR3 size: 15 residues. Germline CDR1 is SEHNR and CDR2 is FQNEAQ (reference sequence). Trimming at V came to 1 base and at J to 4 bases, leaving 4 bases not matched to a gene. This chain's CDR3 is CASSLGGTGIYGYTF. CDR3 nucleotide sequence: TGTGCCAGCAGCTTAGGCGGGACAGGGATCTATGGCTACACCTTC.

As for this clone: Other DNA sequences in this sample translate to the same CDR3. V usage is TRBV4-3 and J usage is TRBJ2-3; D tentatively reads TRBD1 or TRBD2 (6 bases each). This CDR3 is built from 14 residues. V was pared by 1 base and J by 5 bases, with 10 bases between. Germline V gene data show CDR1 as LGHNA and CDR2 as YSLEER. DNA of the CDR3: TGCGCCAGCAGCCAAGTGGGGGGCTTAGATACGCAGTATTTT. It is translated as CASSQVGGLDTQYF.

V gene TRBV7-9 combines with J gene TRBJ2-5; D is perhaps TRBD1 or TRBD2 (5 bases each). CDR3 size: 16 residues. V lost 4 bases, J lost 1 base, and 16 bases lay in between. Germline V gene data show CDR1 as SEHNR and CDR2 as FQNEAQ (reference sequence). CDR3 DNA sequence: TGTGCCAGCAGCTCAGTAGTTTGGGGGTCCCAAGAGACCCAGTACTTC. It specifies CASSSVVWGSQETQYF.

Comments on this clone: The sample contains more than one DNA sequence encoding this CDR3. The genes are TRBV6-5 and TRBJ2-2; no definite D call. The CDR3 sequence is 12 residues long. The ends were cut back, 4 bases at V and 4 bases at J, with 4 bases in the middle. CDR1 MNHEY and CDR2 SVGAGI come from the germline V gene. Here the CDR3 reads CASSSLTGELFF. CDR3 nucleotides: TGTGCCAGCAGTTCACTCACCGGGGAGCTGTTTTTT.

The CDR3, as DNA: TGTGCCAGCAGCCCGGGGGCTAATGAGCAGTTCTTC. Residues: CASSPGANEQFF. V and J are TRBV7-8 and TRBJ2-1, with D possibly being TRBD1 or TRBD2 (6 bases each). This CDR3 is 12 amino acids long. CDR1 is SGHVS, CDR2 FQNEAQ, per germline. Trimming left V 5 bases short and J 7 bases short, with 9 bases between.

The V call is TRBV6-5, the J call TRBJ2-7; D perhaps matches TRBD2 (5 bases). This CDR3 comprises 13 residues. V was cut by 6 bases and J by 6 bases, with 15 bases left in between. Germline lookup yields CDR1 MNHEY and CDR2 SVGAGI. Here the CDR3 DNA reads TGTGCCAGCAGCCTTACTAGTTTCGGCGAGCAGTACTTC. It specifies CASSLTSFGEQYF.

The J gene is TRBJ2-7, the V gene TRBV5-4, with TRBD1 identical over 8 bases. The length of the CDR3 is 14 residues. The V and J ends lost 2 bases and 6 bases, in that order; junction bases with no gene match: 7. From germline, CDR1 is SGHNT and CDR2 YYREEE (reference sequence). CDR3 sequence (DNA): TGTGCCAGCAGCTTCAGGGGGCCGGAGAGCGAGCAGTACTTC. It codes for CASSFRGPESEQYF.

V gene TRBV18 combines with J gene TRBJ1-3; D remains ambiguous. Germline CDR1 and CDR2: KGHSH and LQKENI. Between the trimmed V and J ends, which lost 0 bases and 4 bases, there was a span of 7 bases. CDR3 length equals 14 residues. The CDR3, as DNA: TGTGCCAGCTCACCACCGGGAGGGGGAAACACCATATATTTT. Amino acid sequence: CASSPPGGGNTIYF.

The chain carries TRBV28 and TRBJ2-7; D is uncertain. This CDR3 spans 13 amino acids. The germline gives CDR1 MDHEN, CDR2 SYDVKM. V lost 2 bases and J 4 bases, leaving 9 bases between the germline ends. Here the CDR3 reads CASSLAATYEQYF. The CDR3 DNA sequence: TGTGCCAGCAGTTTAGCGGCAACATACGAGCAGTACTTC.